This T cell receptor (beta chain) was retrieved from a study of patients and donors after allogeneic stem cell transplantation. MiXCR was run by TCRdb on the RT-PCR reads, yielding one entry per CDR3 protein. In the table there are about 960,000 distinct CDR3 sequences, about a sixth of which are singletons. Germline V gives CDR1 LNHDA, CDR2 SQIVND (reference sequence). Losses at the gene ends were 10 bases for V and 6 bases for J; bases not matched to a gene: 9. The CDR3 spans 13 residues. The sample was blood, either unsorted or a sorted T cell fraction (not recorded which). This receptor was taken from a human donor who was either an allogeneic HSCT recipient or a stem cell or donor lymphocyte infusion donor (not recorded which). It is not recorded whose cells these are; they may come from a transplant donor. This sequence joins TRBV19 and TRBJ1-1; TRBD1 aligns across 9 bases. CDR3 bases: TGTGCCACCCGGACAGGGGTGATGGCTGAAGCTTTCTTT. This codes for CATRTGVMAEAFF. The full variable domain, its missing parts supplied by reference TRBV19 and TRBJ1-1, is DGGITQSPKYLFRKEGQNVTLSCEQNLNHDAMYWYRQDPGQGLRLIYYSQIVNDFQKGDIAEGYSVSREKKESFPLTVTSAQKNPTAFYLCATRTGVMAEAFFGQGTRLTVV.